The sequence of this TCR beta chain was determined in a study of CD8+ T cells in alopecia areata. Study-level results: Normal scalp had lower clonality than lesional scalp, with alopecia totalis/universalis lesions showing this most strongly. Although TCR sharing was seen in mice, sharing across patients was less clear, possibly for HLA-related reasons.

There are 15 residues in the CDR3. Germline V gives CDR1 SGHDN, CDR2 FVKESK. The J segment lost 0 bases and the V segment lost 5 bases, leaving 4 bases of the junction unmatched. Investigators isolated RNA and reverse transcribed it into cDNA to act as the sequencing template. Only in-frame clones appear in the TCRdb table, and some are missing; sequencing was by immunoSEQ multiplex PCR. The table lists over 150,000 clones, roughly 56% of them singletons. This clone was counted between two and nine times. As yet, its antigen is unknown. The sequence was collected from a human donor in good health. The specimen was CD8+ T cells sorted from blood. V gene TRBV14 combines with J gene TRBJ2-1, with TRBD2 matching 7 bases. The CDR3 DNA reads TGTGCCAGCAGCGCACTAGCGAGCTCCTACAATGAGCAGTTCTTC. It translates to CASSALASSYNEQFF.